A single sample is the source of the 21 T cell receptor beta chains below, sequenced in a study of PD-L1 blockade in urothelial cancer (dated by TCRdb to 2016 to 2017). In the paper's terms, the time point label means: pretreatment peripheral blood. The library was obtained by the immunoSEQ multiplex PCR assay. TCRdb took this table from immuneACCESS and kept in-frame rearrangements with V and J called. Such tables lack part of the clones; where checked against another copy, unresolved V genes explain under half of the gap, and the rest is unexplained. This sample lists about 16,000 clones; about 91% were detected once. Together, the top ten hold roughly 13% of the sample. The source material was PBMCs, sampled around atezolizumab (anti-PD-L1) treatment. The source is a man between 65 and 85 years old with urothelial cancer.

The chain joins TRBV14 to TRBJ2-3; 7 bases line up with TRBD1. CDR3 length equals 16 residues. The V gene's germline CDR1 is SGHDN and CDR2 FVKESK. With 5 bases clipped from V and 4 bases from J, the junction kept 12 bases outside the gene matches. CDR3 sequence reads: CASSRWTGQVADTQYF. Written as DNA, the CDR3 is TGTGCCAGCAGCAGATGGACAGGACAGGTTGCAGATACGCAGTATTTT.

This chain links TRBV4-1 with TRBJ1-4, with 11 bases that match TRBD1. Germline lookup yields CDR1 MGHRA and CDR2 YSYEKL. The J segment lost 8 bases and the V segment lost 4 bases, leaving 6 bases of the junction unmatched. The CDR3 spans 15 residues. CDR3 nucleotide sequence: TGCGCCAGCAGCCCACGAGGGACAGGGGGAGAAAAACTGTTTTTT. Translating gives CASSPRGTGGEKLFF.

The rearrangement joins TRBV29-1 to TRBJ1-2; 8 bases agree with TRBD1. The CDR3 length is 13 residues. The junction had 6 bases not matched to a gene; V was cut back by 3 bases and J by 6 bases. The germline V gene has CDR1 SQVTM and CDR2 ANQGSEA. The CDR3 bases are TGCAGCGTTGACCGGACAGGGAGGGATGGCTACACCTTC. Its translation: CSVDRTGRDGYTF.

This sequence joins TRBV6-5 and TRBJ2-4; a possible D gene is TRBD1 (6 bases). Trimming left V 5 bases short and J 0 bases short, with 11 bases between. Germline CDR1 is MNHEY and CDR2 is SVGAGI. This CDR3 has 15 amino acids. CDR3 nucleotide sequence: TGTGCCAGCAGTCGGACAGATAAAGCCAAAAACATTCAGTACTTC. Its protein product is CASSRTDKAKNIQYF.

The chain has TRBV4-1 and TRBJ2-5, with TRBD2 as a possible D gene (5 bases). Trimming removed 0 bases at V and 7 bases at J, with 15 bases between. Germline V lookup: CDR1 MGHRA, CDR2 YSYEKL. The CDR3 covers 15 residues. The CDR3 DNA reads TGCGCCAGCAGCCAAGATGAGGGCCCCCGCGGGACCCAGTACTTC. This sequence encodes CASSQDEGPRGTQYF.

The genes are TRBV2 and TRBJ1-4; tentative D call: TRBD1 (5 bases). V was pared by 4 bases and J by 5 bases, with 8 bases between. CDR1 SNHLY and CDR2 FYNNEI come from the germline V gene. CDR3 length equals 13 residues. CDR3 loop: CASSGNRNEKLFF. In DNA form, the CDR3 reads TGTGCCAGCAGTGGGAACAGGAATGAAAAACTGTTTTTT.

The chain links TRBV10-3 to TRBJ2-7, with TRBD1 matching over 9 bases. The CDR3 totals 15 residues. V shed 6 bases, J shed 6 bases, and the junction held 12 bases outside the gene matches. CDR1 ENHRY and CDR2 SYGVKD come from the germline V gene. CDR3 sequence (DNA): TGTGCCATCAGAACCCGGGACAGGGAGACCTCCGAGCAGTACTTC. It encodes CAIRTRDRETSEQYF.

The rearrangement uses TRBV2 and TRBJ2-3; D is unclear. Germline loops: CDR1 SNHLY, CDR2 FYNNEI. V was shortened by 5 bases and J by 2 bases, with 8 bases between the two germline ends. The CDR3 runs 13 residues. The CDR3 sequence is CASSPDTTDTQYF. The CDR3 nucleotides are TGTGCCAGCAGTCCAGACACCACAGATACGCAGTATTTT. Based on the CDR3 plus reference TRBV2 and TRBJ2-3, the full variable domain is EPEVTQTPSHQVTQMGQEVILRCVPISNHLYFYWYRQILGQKVEFLVSFYNNEISEKSEIFDDQFSVERPDGSNFTLKIRSTKLEDSAMYFCASSPDTTDTQYFGPGTRLTVL.

This chain uses TRBV7-9 with TRBJ1-1, with D unclear. With 7 bases removed from V and 1 base from J, the gap between germline ends came to 7 bases. This CDR3 region has 12 residues. Germline CDR1 reads SEHNR; CDR2 reads FQNEAQ (reference sequence). This chain's CDR3 is CASKIGNTEAFF. The DNA of the CDR3 is TGTGCCAGCAAAATCGGGAACACTGAAGCTTTCTTT.

The rearrangement joins TRBV7-2 to TRBJ1-3, with 8 bases matching TRBD1. Looked up from germline, CDR1 is SGHTA and CDR2 is FQGNSA. The CDR3 loop spans 14 amino acids. Trimming took 1 base from V and 6 from J; bases not matched to a gene: 2. CDR3: CASSLDRGENTIYF. The CDR3 nucleotides read TGTGCCAGCAGCTTAGACAGGGGGGAAAACACCATATATTTT. Filled out from reference TRBV7-2 and TRBJ1-3, the complete variable domain reads GAGVSQSPSNKVTEKGKDVELRCDPISGHTALYWYRQSLGQGLEFLIYFQGNSAPDKSGLPSDRFSAERTGGSVSTLTIQRTQQEDSAVYLCASSLDRGENTIYFGEGSWLTVV.

The chain uses TRBV5-1 and TRBJ1-2, with TRBD1 as a possible D gene (6 bases). This CDR3 is 16 amino acids long. CDR1 SGHRS and CDR2 YFSETQ come from the germline V gene. V was cut by 4 bases and J by 4 bases, with 20 bases left in between. CDR3 DNA: TGCGCCAGCAGCGGGGGCGGCGTTTTCGAACTCTATGGCTACACCTTC. Its protein is CASSGGGVFELYGYTF.

The chain recombines TRBV20-1 with TRBJ2-1; no clear D. V lost 0 bases to trimming and J lost 14 bases, with 8 bases between them. Germline V lookup: CDR1 DFQATT, CDR2 SNEGSKA (reference sequence). The CDR3 sequence is 10 residues long. CDR3 bases: TGCAGTGCTAGAGATCGTACAGAGTTCTTC. Translating gives CSARDRTEFF.

The chain links TRBV7-9 to TRBJ2-7, with a weak D call TRBD2 (5 bases). From germline, CDR1 is SEHNR and CDR2 FQNEAQ (reference sequence). The CDR3 is 13 residues long. V was pared by 4 bases and J by 6 bases, with 13 bases between. The CDR3 nucleotides are TGTGCCAGCAGCTCGGCGGGTTATCGCGAGCAGTACTTC. It is translated as CASSSAGYREQYF.

This clone is termed medium-sized. The chain couples TRBV4-2 to TRBJ1-2, with D perhaps TRBD1 (5 bases). Looked up from germline, CDR1 is LGHNA and CDR2 is YNFKEQ. V lost 0 bases and J 4 bases, leaving 18 bases between the germline ends. This CDR3 contains 17 residues. The CDR3: CASSQESAQGFGYGYTF. The CDR3 nucleotides read TGTGCCAGCAGCCAAGAATCCGCTCAGGGTTTCGGCTATGGCTACACCTTC.

The genes are TRBV11-2 and TRBJ2-5; D is unclear. Germline V gives CDR1 SGHAT, CDR2 FQNNGV. The CDR3 runs to 15 residues. The germline V and J ends were trimmed by 2 bases and 1 base, with 11 bases remaining between them. CDR3 amino acids: CASSLRSTLQETQYF. CDR3 coding DNA: TGTGCCAGCAGCTTACGGTCTACGCTCCAAGAGACCCAGTACTTC. Full variable domain (rest looked up from reference TRBV11-2 and TRBJ2-5): EAGVAQSPRYKIIEKRQSVAFWCNPISGHATLYWYQQILGQGPKLLIQFQNNGVVDDSQLPKDRFSAERLKGVDSTLKIQPAKLEDSAVYLCASSLRSTLQETQYFGPGTRLLVL.

The chain's CDR3 is CASSEGGDRELQYF. The CDR3 bases are TGTGCCAGCAGTGAAGGGGGGGACAGGGAGTTGCAGTACTTC. This sequence joins TRBV6-1 and TRBJ2-7, with 9 bases matching TRBD1. Germline V lookup: CDR1 MNHNS, CDR2 SASEGT. V was pared by 1 base and J by 9 bases, with 7 bases of the junction left unmatched. The CDR3 consists of 14 residues.

The CDR3 is CASSPSKVGQGNTEAFF. For the CDR3, the DNA is TGTGCCAGCAGCCCTTCGAAGGTGGGACAGGGGAACACTGAAGCTTTCTTT. The chain has TRBV5-4 and TRBJ1-1; 9 bases line up with TRBD1. The CDR3 extends over 17 amino acids. V dropped 4 bases and J dropped 1; count of bases not matched to a gene: 11. CDR1 and CDR2 from the germline V gene are SGHNT and YYREEE (reference sequence).

The rearrangement links TRBV5-1 to TRBJ2-1; 8 nucleotides agree with TRBD1. With V trimmed by 5 bases and J by 4 bases, 8 bases remained unmatched. Germline V gene sequence: CDR1 SGHRS, CDR2 YFSETQ. This CDR3 region has 15 residues. In DNA, the CDR3 is TGCGCCAGCAGGGGGGGCGGGACAGGATACAATGAGCAGTTCTTC. It encodes CASRGGGTGYNEQFF. Full variable domain (outside the CDR3, taken from reference TRBV5-1 and TRBJ2-1): KAGVTQTPRYLIKTRGQQVTLSCSPISGHRSVSWYQQTPGQGLQFLFEYFSETQRNKGNFPGRFSGRQFSNSRSEMNVSTLELGDSALYLCASRGGGTGYNEQFFGPGTRLTVL.

The chain couples TRBV1 to TRBJ1-1; the table's D call TRBD1 went unverified against the DNA. TRBV1 is an annotated pseudogene. The CDR3 sequence is 19 residues long. The CDR3 protein is CTSSQVSVPNEDMNTEAFF. Written as DNA, the CDR3 is TGCACCAGCAGCCAAGTTTCAGTCCCCAACGAGGACATGAACACTGAAGCTTTCTTT.

V gene TRBV5-1 combines with J gene TRBJ2-7; a possible D gene is TRBD1 (5 bases). CDR3 length equals 13 residues. Per germline, CDR1 SGHRS and CDR2 YFSETQ. Trimming removed 5 bases at V and 1 base at J, with 10 bases between. Here the CDR3 reads CASSETESYEQYF. CDR3 bases: TGCGCCAGCAGTGAGACAGAGTCCTACGAGCAGTACTTC.

The chain joins TRBV6-1 to TRBJ1-4; TRBD1 matches at 7 bases. Germline CDR1 is MNHNS and CDR2 is SASEGT. This CDR3 is built from 15 residues. V dropped 2 bases and J dropped 6; count of bases not matched to a gene: 6. CDR3: CASSEYGTEYEKLFF. The DNA for the CDR3 is TGTGCCAGCAGTGAATACGGGACAGAGTATGAAAAACTGTTTTTT.